The rows below give T cell receptor beta chains drawn from one sample of a study of identical twins. One entry per CDR3 protein results from TCRdb running MiXCR on the 5' RACE reads. Altogether about 700,000 distinct CDR3 sequences are present, around 8.3% being singletons, with the ten largest covering about 0.98%. These data also formed part of another study, on yellow fever vaccine responses in identical twins.

The specimen sequenced was PBMCs. The receptors originated from a woman between 18 and 29 years old in good health. CDR3s include the opening cysteine and the closing phenylalanine or tryptophan. D genes are given only for firm matches. Where a row states a size, it is once, few, many or the class of an expanded clone; other rows omit it.

abundance,v_gene,len,d_gene,j_gene,CDR3nt,CDR3aa
many,TRBV10-3,13,.,TRBJ2-5,TGTGCCATCTCTCACGAGGGGAAAGAGACCCAGTACTTC,CAISHEGKETQYF
many,TRBV29-1,15,.,TRBJ2-5,TGCAGCGTTGATGGTACCTGGGGGGAGGTAGAGACCCAGTACTTC,CSVDGTWGEVETQYF
few,TRBV6-5,14,.,TRBJ1-5,TGTGCCAGCAGTTCCGTCGCACTGGGGGAGTCCCAGCATTTT,CASSSVALGESQHF
few,TRBV7-2,15,.,TRBJ1-1,TGTGCCAGCAGGTTCAAGACAGGATGGAACACTGAAGCTTTCTTT,CASRFKTGWNTEAFF
many,TRBV5-5,17,TRBD1,TRBJ2-7,TGTGCCAGCAGCTCCCCCCACTCCGGGACAGGTGTCTACGAGCAGTACTTC,CASSSPHSGTGVYEQYF
many,TRBV11-2,16,.,TRBJ2-3,TGTGCCAGCAGCTTAGACGAGGGTTTTAGAGGAGATACGCAGTATTTT,CASSLDEGFRGDTQYF
.,TRBV2,16,.,TRBJ2-5,TGTGCCAGCAGGGAACCCATGTTACTCGAAAAAGAGACCCAGTACTTC,CASREPMLLEKETQYF
many,TRBV4-3,15,TRBD2,TRBJ2-5,TGCGCCAGCAGCCAAGAACTAGCGGTCCAAGAGACCCAGTACTTC,CASSQELAVQETQYF
few,TRBV19,16,TRBD1,TRBJ2-1,TGTGCCAGTAGTGCGACAGGGTCTATATTTTACAATGAGCAGTTCTTC,CASSATGSIFYNEQFF
few,TRBV9,13,.,TRBJ2-1,TGTGCCAGCAGCGTAGAGGCGAACAATGAGCAGTTCTTC,CASSVEANNEQFF
few,TRBV24-1,14,.,TRBJ2-3,TGTGCCACCAGTGATTATCTAGCCGCAGATACGCAGTATTTT,CATSDYLAADTQYF
many,TRBV5-1,16,.,TRBJ2-1,TGCGCCAGCAGATTGAGCCCTAGCGCTCCCTACAATGAGCAGTTCTTC,CASRLSPSAPYNEQFF
.,TRBV12-3/TRBV12-4,13,.,TRBJ2-1,TGTGCCAGCAGTTTCGGGGCTCTCAATGAGCAGTTCTTC,CASSFGALNEQFF
.,TRBV6-2/TRBV6-3,16,.,TRBJ1-5,TGTGCCAGCAGTTATGAGTCCCCGAAAACGAATCAGCCCCAGCATTTT,CASSYESPKTNQPQHF
few,TRBV5-1,18,TRBD2,TRBJ2-2,TGCGCCAGCAGCTTGTGGGCTAGCGGGAGGACGACCACCGGGGAGCTGTTTTTT,CASSLWASGRTTTGELFF
.,TRBV29-1,13,.,TRBJ1-4,TGCAGCGTTGAAGACAGCACAAATGAAAAACTGTTTTTT,CSVEDSTNEKLFF
few,TRBV15,15,.,TRBJ1-1,TGTGCCACCAGCAGAGATATCTGGAAAGGCACTGAAGCTTTCTTT,CATSRDIWKGTEAFF
.,TRBV5-1,16,TRBD1,TRBJ2-7,TGCGCCAGCAGCTTGACTATCGGGACAGGCTCCCACGAGCAGTACTTC,CASSLTIGTGSHEQYF
many,TRBV6-1,15,TRBD1,TRBJ2-2,TGTGCCAGCACCAGGACAGGGACGGGGACCGGGGAGCTGTTTTTT,CASTRTGTGTGELFF
few,TRBV7-2,14,.,TRBJ2-5,TGTGCCAGCAGCTTAGCGTCCGGGGACGGGACCCAGTACTTC,CASSLASGDGTQYF
many,TRBV12-3/TRBV12-4,14,TRBD2,TRBJ2-3,TGTGCCAGCAGTCCTAGCGGAGGTGGAGATACGCAGTATTTT,CASSPSGGGDTQYF
few,TRBV3-1,15,TRBD1,TRBJ1-2,TGTGCCAGCAGCCTACGACAGGGGGCGAACTATGGCTACACCTTC,CASSLRQGANYGYTF
.,TRBV7-9,13,.,TRBJ1-1,TGTGCCAGCAGCGTCGACAGTCACACTGTAGCTTTCTTT,CASSVDSHTVAFF
few,TRBV4-2,16,TRBD1,TRBJ1-6,TGTGCCAGCAGCACACAGGGGGCCTCCTATAATTCACCCCTCCACTTT,CASSTQGASYNSPLHF
many,TRBV6-5,15,.,TRBJ2-7,TGTGCCAGCAGTTACGAGTCAGGGACCACCTACGAGCAGTACTTC,CASSYESGTTYEQYF
.,TRBV5-1,16,.,TRBJ2-1,TGCGCCAGCAGCTCCGGCGTCTTAAGCTCCTACAATGAGCAGTTCTTC,CASSSGVLSSYNEQFF
.,TRBV18,14,.,TRBJ2-5,TGTGCCAGCTCACCACCTTTGGACAAAGAGACCCAGTACTTC,CASSPPLDKETQYF
few,TRBV13,14,.,TRBJ2-1,TGTGCCAGCAAAACCTGGACGGACTACAATGAGCAGTTCTTC,CASKTWTDYNEQFF
few,TRBV18,15,.,TRBJ2-7,TGTGCCAGCTCACCTAACACCCAGGGGGGCTACGAGCAGTACTTC,CASSPNTQGGYEQYF
.,TRBV27,16,.,TRBJ2-7,TGTGCCAGCAGCCCATTCTCCCGGCAGGGATATTACGAGCAGTACTTC,CASSPFSRQGYYEQYF
few,TRBV7-9,16,.,TRBJ2-1,TGTGCCAGCAGCTATCCGGGTATGGAGTCTTACAATGAGCAGTTCTTC,CASSYPGMESYNEQFF
few,TRBV29-1,13,TRBD2,TRBJ2-5,TGCAGCGTTAGCGGGAGGGTCCAAGAGACCCAGTACTTC,CSVSGRVQETQYF
.,TRBV7-2,17,TRBD1,TRBJ2-7,TGTGCCAGCAGCTTAGCGGGGACAGGGTCCCCCCTGTACGAGCAGTACTTC,CASSLAGTGSPLYEQYF
.,TRBV7-9,12,.,TRBJ1-1,TGTGCCAGCCGAGGCGAGAACACTGAAGCTTTCTTT,CASRGENTEAFF
.,TRBV5-1,15,.,TRBJ2-1,TGCGCCAGCAGCTTCGTTGCGGACCCTTACAATGAGCAGTTCTTC,CASSFVADPYNEQFF
once,TRBV3-1,19,TRBD2,TRBJ2-7,TGTGCCTTCAGCCAAGCCTCCTTGGCTAGCGGCGAGCTTTCCTACGAGCAGTACTTC,CAFSQASLASGELSYEQYF
few,TRBV27,17,TRBD1,TRBJ2-7,TGTGCCAGCAAACCTAGGGGACAGGGGTTTGTTCGCGTCGAGCAGTACTTC,CASKPRGQGFVRVEQYF
many,TRBV28,15,.,TRBJ1-5,TGTGCCAGTGGAGAGGCTTGGGATAGCAATCAGCCCCAGCATTTT,CASGEAWDSNQPQHF
many,TRBV10-3,15,TRBD2,TRBJ2-3,TGTGCCATCAGTGAAGTAGCGGGAGTAACGGATACGCAGTATTTT,CAISEVAGVTDTQYF
.,TRBV7-9,16,TRBD1,TRBJ2-7,TGTGCCAGCAGCTCAAACCGGGACAGCCACTCCTACGAGCAGTACTTC,CASSSNRDSHSYEQYF
.,TRBV12-3/TRBV12-4,14,.,TRBJ1-2,TGTGCCAGCAGGTTGGCAGGTAGATCGGATGGCTACACCTTC,CASRLAGRSDGYTF
.,TRBV25-1,14,.,TRBJ1-5,TGTGCCAGCAGTGACAGGGGTTACAATCAGCCCCAGCATTTT,CASSDRGYNQPQHF
.,TRBV20-1,16,.,TRBJ2-7,TGCAGTGCAGACGCCGTGTCATTGGCGGTTACCTACGAGCAGTACTTC,CSADAVSLAVTYEQYF
.,TRBV20-1,16,.,TRBJ2-7,TGCAGTGCTAGATCACCAGGAGTGACGTTCCCCTACGAGCAGTACTTC,CSARSPGVTFPYEQYF
.,TRBV20-1,15,.,TRBJ2-3,TGCAGTGCTGGGGATATCTGGGGCGGCACAGATACGCAGTATTTT,CSAGDIWGGTDTQYF
.,TRBV6-4,14,TRBD1,TRBJ2-1,TGTGCCAGCTCTTCGGGACAGTTTAGGAATGAGCAGTTCTTC,CASSSGQFRNEQFF
few,TRBV4-3,17,.,TRBJ2-6,TGCGCCAGCAGCCAAGACCTGCGTGGGGTTGGGGCCAACGTCCTGACTTTC,CASSQDLRGVGANVLTF
few,TRBV5-1,13,.,TRBJ1-6,TGCGCCAGCAGCTTGGAAGTCAGCTCACCCCTCCACTTT,CASSLEVSSPLHF
many,TRBV14,16,TRBD1,TRBJ2-3,TGTGCCAGCAGCTCAGGGGACAGGTCTAGCACAGATACGCAGTATTTT,CASSSGDRSSTDTQYF
few,TRBV24-1,14,TRBD1,TRBJ1-2,TGTGCCACCAGTGATGTGCGGACAGGGTATGGCTACACCTTC,CATSDVRTGYGYTF
.,TRBV28,11,.,TRBJ2-7,TGTGCCAGTAAGTGGGCCTACGAGCAGTACTTC,CASKWAYEQYF
.,TRBV12-3/TRBV12-4,16,TRBD1,TRBJ1-6,TGTGCCAGCAGCCTCACCTCGGGACAGAATAATTCACCCCTCCACTTT,CASSLTSGQNNSPLHF